The rows below give T cell receptor beta chains drawn from one sample of a study of cytomegalovirus exposure and HLA in healthy donors. Assay: immunoSEQ multiplex PCR; the TCRdb copy retains only in-frame clones and omits some. The data contain 100,000 to 120,000 clones, 85% to 90% of them seen just once; the ten biggest clones take up about 1.5%. The source material was PBMCs. Receptor source: a young woman in good health and CMV-seropositive. CDR3s include the opening cysteine and the closing phenylalanine or tryptophan. Each record gives: J gene, D gene, clone size, V gene, CDR3 DNA, CDR3 protein. The D gene is left open where the match is weak. The size entry is marked missing in some rows and otherwise reads once, few, many or a size class.

j_call: TRBJ2-2
d_call: -
clone_size: -
v_call: TRBV28
cdr3_nt: TGTGCCAGCAGGAAAGACAGCAGCGCGAACACCGGGGAGCTGTTTTTT
cdr3_aa: CASRKDSSANTGELFF

j_call: TRBJ2-7
d_call: TRBD2
clone_size: -
v_call: TRBV2
cdr3_nt: TGTGCCAGCAGCTCACAGGGACTAGCGGTCTACGAGCAGTACTTC
cdr3_aa: CASSSQGLAVYEQYF

j_call: TRBJ2-7
d_call: TRBD2
clone_size: -
v_call: TRBV18
cdr3_nt: TGTGCCAGCTCACCGACTAGCGGGGCAGACTACGAGCAGTACTTC
cdr3_aa: CASSPTSGADYEQYF

j_call: TRBJ2-1
d_call: TRBD2
clone_size: -
v_call: TRBV4-1
cdr3_nt: TGCGCCAGCAGCCAAGATCGGACGGGACTAGCGGGTTACAATGAGCAGTTCTTC
cdr3_aa: CASSQDRTGLAGYNEQFF

j_call: TRBJ1-2
d_call: -
clone_size: -
v_call: TRBV30
cdr3_nt: TGTGCCTGGAGGGCCTACTATGGCTACACCTTC
cdr3_aa: CAWRAYYGYTF

j_call: TRBJ2-1
d_call: TRBD1
clone_size: medium-sized
v_call: TRBV7-6
cdr3_nt: TGTGCCAGCAGCTCCTCCCAGGGGGCTGAGCAGTTCTTC
cdr3_aa: CASSSSQGAEQFF

j_call: TRBJ2-2
d_call: -
clone_size: -
v_call: TRBV5-1
cdr3_nt: TGCGCCAGCAAAGATCGACAGACGAACACCGGGGAGCTGTTTTTT
cdr3_aa: CASKDRQTNTGELFF

j_call: TRBJ2-7
d_call: -
clone_size: -
v_call: TRBV14
cdr3_nt: TGTGCCAGCAGCCTTACAACCCGGGACTCCGGTGACGAGCAGTACTTC
cdr3_aa: CASSLTTRDSGDEQYF

j_call: TRBJ2-5
d_call: TRBD1
clone_size: -
v_call: TRBV7-2
cdr3_nt: TGTGCCAGCAGCTATGCAGGGGGCCGGGGAGAGACCCAGTACTTC
cdr3_aa: CASSYAGGRGETQYF

j_call: TRBJ2-5
d_call: TRBD1
clone_size: -
v_call: TRBV5-1
cdr3_nt: TGCGCCAGCAGCGCAACTGGGACAGTGGAAGAGACCCAGTACTTC
cdr3_aa: CASSATGTVEETQYF

j_call: TRBJ2-7
d_call: TRBD1
clone_size: -
v_call: TRBV12-5
cdr3_nt: TGTGCTAGTGGAACGGACAGGGGCTACGAGCAGTACTTC
cdr3_aa: CASGTDRGYEQYF

j_call: TRBJ2-1
d_call: -
clone_size: -
v_call: TRBV7-3
cdr3_nt: TGTGCCAGCAGCTTAACAGCTACCTACAATGAGCAGTTCTTC
cdr3_aa: CASSLTATYNEQFF

j_call: TRBJ1-2
d_call: TRBD1
clone_size: -
v_call: TRBV25-1
cdr3_nt: TGTGCCAGCAGTGACATGACAGGGGTCGGTGGCTACACCTTC
cdr3_aa: CASSDMTGVGGYTF

j_call: TRBJ2-2
d_call: -
clone_size: -
v_call: TRBV28
cdr3_nt: TGTGCCAGCAGTTTATTACAGGACCACGGGGAGCTGTTTTTT
cdr3_aa: CASSLLQDHGELFF

j_call: TRBJ2-1
d_call: -
clone_size: -
v_call: TRBV5-1
cdr3_nt: TGCGCCAGCAGCGGAGGAGGGTTCTCCTACAATGAGCAGTTCTTC
cdr3_aa: CASSGGGFSYNEQFF

j_call: TRBJ2-5
d_call: -
clone_size: -
v_call: TRBV27
cdr3_nt: TGTGCCAGCAAAGACATAGGGCAGGGAGAGACCCAGTACTTC
cdr3_aa: CASKDIGQGETQYF

j_call: TRBJ2-5
d_call: -
clone_size: -
v_call: TRBV2
cdr3_nt: TGTGCCAGCAGTGAAGCGCTAGGGGCCGCGGAGACCCAGTACTTC
cdr3_aa: CASSEALGAAETQYF

j_call: TRBJ1-2
d_call: -
clone_size: -
v_call: TRBV7-2
cdr3_nt: TGTGCCAGCAGCTTAGCGCCCGGGGGAGGCTACACCTTC
cdr3_aa: CASSLAPGGGYTF

j_call: TRBJ1-1
d_call: -
clone_size: -
v_call: TRBV7-6
cdr3_nt: TGTGCCAGCAGCTTAGGGGTGGAAGTGGGGGGAGAAGCTTTCTTT
cdr3_aa: CASSLGVEVGGEAFF

j_call: TRBJ2-2
d_call: TRBD2
clone_size: -
v_call: TRBV27
cdr3_nt: TGTGCCAGCACCCCAATCACGCTAGCGGGAGACACCGGGGAGCTGTTTTTT
cdr3_aa: CASTPITLAGDTGELFF

j_call: TRBJ2-3
d_call: TRBD2
clone_size: -
v_call: TRBV5-6
cdr3_nt: TGTGCCAGCAGCCGGACTAGCGATGGAGATACGCAGTATTTT
cdr3_aa: CASSRTSDGDTQYF

j_call: TRBJ1-1
d_call: -
clone_size: -
v_call: TRBV7-9
cdr3_nt: TGTGCCAGCAGCTTAGGGAGGATACATCAAAACACTGAAGCTTTCTTT
cdr3_aa: CASSLGRIHQNTEAFF

j_call: TRBJ2-5
d_call: TRBD1
clone_size: -
v_call: TRBV7-7
cdr3_nt: TGTGCTAGCAGCTCCCAAAACGGGACAGGGATTGGAGAGACCCAGTACTTC
cdr3_aa: CASSSQNGTGIGETQYF

j_call: TRBJ2-4
d_call: -
clone_size: -
v_call: TRBV6-1
cdr3_nt: TGTGCCACCACCCCGGGGGATAAGACCAACATTCAGTACTTC
cdr3_aa: CATTPGDKTNIQYF

j_call: TRBJ1-1
d_call: -
clone_size: -
v_call: TRBV9
cdr3_nt: TGTGCCAGCAGCGCCTCACCGACGGGAAACACTGAAGCTTTCTTT
cdr3_aa: CASSASPTGNTEAFF

j_call: TRBJ2-3
d_call: -
clone_size: -
v_call: TRBV5-4
cdr3_nt: TGTGCCAGCAGCTTGGGCCCGATAGAAGATACGCAGTATTTT
cdr3_aa: CASSLGPIEDTQYF

j_call: TRBJ2-7
d_call: TRBD2
clone_size: many
v_call: TRBV6-5
cdr3_nt: TGTGCCAGCAGTCCTTTCGGGGGAGGGCTTGACGAGCAGTACTTC
cdr3_aa: CASSPFGGGLDEQYF

j_call: TRBJ2-1
d_call: TRBD1
clone_size: -
v_call: TRBV5-6
cdr3_nt: TGTGCCAGCAGCCGACCTGGGACAGGAGTTAATGAGCAGTTCTTC
cdr3_aa: CASSRPGTGVNEQFF

j_call: TRBJ2-7
d_call: TRBD2
clone_size: -
v_call: TRBV6-6
cdr3_nt: TGTGCCAGCAGTTACACCCGACTAGCGGGAGGCGAGCAGTACTTC
cdr3_aa: CASSYTRLAGGEQYF

j_call: TRBJ2-5
d_call: -
clone_size: -
v_call: TRBV4-2
cdr3_nt: TGTGCCAGCAGCCAATTCTCGAGTATCGAGACCCAGTACTTC
cdr3_aa: CASSQFSSIETQYF

j_call: TRBJ2-7
d_call: TRBD2
clone_size: -
v_call: TRBV11-2
cdr3_nt: TGTGCCAGCAGCTGGGGGTGGACTAGCGCGAGCTCCTACGAGCAGTACTTC
cdr3_aa: CASSWGWTSASSYEQYF

j_call: TRBJ2-1
d_call: -
clone_size: -
v_call: TRBV10-2
cdr3_nt: TGCGCCAGCAGCGACTTGGCGGAGCAGTTCTTC
cdr3_aa: CASSDLAEQFF

j_call: TRBJ1-2
d_call: -
clone_size: -
v_call: TRBV19
cdr3_nt: TGTGCCAGCCAAGGACAACAGGGAATGGACTATGGCTACACCTTC
cdr3_aa: CASQGQQGMDYGYTF

j_call: TRBJ2-5
d_call: -
clone_size: -
v_call: TRBV2
cdr3_nt: TGTGCCAGCAGTGGTAGGGGAGAGACCCAGTACTTC
cdr3_aa: CASSGRGETQYF

j_call: TRBJ1-1
d_call: TRBD1
clone_size: -
v_call: TRBV5-6
cdr3_nt: TGTGCCAGCAGCCACCGGGACAGGGGGCCGGAAGCTTTCTTT
cdr3_aa: CASSHRDRGPEAFF